Included here is one T cell receptor beta chain sequence, with context. Its antigen is as yet unknown. Measured with immunoSEQ multiplex PCR; TCRdb has only the in-frame clones, and not every one. The table records several thousand clones, 70% to 75% of them present only once. This sample stems from a study of regulatory dendritic cells for organ transplantation. Sorted subsets were CFSE-labeled and cultured less than 6 days with allogeneic dendritic cells. The TCR originated in a human donor in good health. The sequenced sample consisted of memory CD8+ T cells from blood cultured with dendritic cells. As for subset: CD45RO+ memory T cells.

The CDR3 nucleotides are TGTGCCAGCAGCGTAGCTACATTGGGCGAGCAGTACTTC. Its protein product is CASSVATLGEQYF. The chain carries TRBV9 and TRBJ2-7; D unclear. The CDR3 runs 13 residues. The germline V gene has CDR1 SGDLS and CDR2 YYNGEE. Trimming shortened V by 0 bases and J by 6 bases, and 10 bases separated the two germline ends.